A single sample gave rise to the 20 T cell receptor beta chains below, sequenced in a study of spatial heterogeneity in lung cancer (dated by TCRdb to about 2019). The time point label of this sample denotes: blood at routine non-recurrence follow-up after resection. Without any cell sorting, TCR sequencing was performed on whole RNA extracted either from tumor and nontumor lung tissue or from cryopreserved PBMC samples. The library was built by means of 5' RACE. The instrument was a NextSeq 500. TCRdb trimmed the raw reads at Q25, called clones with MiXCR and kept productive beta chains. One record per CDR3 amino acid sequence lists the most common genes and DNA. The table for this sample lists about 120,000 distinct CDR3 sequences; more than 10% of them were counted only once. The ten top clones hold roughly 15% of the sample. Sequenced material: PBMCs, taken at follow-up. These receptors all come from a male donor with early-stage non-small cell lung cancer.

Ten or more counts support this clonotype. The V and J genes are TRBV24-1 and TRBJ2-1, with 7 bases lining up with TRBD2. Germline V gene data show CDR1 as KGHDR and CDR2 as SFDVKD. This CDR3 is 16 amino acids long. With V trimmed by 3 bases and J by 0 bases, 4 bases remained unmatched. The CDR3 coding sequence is TGTGCCACCAGTGATGCTTCGGGGGGCTCCTACAATGAGCAGTTCTTC. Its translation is CATSDASGGSYNEQFF.

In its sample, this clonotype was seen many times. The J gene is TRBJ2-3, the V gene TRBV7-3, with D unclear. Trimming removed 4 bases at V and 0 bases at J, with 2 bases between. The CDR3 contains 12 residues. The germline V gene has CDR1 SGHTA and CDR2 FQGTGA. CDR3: CASSSSTDTQYF. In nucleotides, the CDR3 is TGTGCCAGCAGCTCGAGCACAGATACGCAGTATTTT.

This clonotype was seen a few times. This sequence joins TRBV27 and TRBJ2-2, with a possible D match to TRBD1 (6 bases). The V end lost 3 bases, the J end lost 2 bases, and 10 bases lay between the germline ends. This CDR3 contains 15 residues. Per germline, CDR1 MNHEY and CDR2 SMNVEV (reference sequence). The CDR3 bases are TGTGCCAGCAGTTTTGGACAGCTTAACACCGGGGAGCTGTTTTTT. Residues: CASSFGQLNTGELFF.

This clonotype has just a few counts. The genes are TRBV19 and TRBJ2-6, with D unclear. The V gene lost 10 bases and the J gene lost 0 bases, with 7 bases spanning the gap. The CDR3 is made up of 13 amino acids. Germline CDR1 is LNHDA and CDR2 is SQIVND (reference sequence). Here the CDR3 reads CATAGSGANVLTF. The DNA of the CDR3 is TGTGCCACTGCAGGCTCTGGGGCCAACGTCCTGACTTTC.

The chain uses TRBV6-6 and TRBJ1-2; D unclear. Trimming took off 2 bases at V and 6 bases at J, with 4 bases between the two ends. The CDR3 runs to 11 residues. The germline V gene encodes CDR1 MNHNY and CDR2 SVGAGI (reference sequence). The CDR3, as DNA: TGTGCCAGCAGTTACAGTAATGGCTACACCTTC. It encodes CASSYSNGYTF.

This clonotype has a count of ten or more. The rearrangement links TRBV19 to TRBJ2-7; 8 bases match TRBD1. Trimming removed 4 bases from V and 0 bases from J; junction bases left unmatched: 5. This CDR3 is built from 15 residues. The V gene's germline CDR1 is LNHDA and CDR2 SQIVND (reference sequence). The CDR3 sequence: CASSSRDRFSYEQYF. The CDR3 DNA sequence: TGTGCCAGTAGTAGCCGGGACAGGTTCTCCTACGAGCAGTACTTC.

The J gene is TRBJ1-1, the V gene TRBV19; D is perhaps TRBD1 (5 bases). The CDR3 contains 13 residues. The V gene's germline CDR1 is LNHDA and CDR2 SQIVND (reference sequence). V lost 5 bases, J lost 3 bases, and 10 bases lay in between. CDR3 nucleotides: TGTGCCAGTAGTTCCGACAGATACACTGAAGCTTTCTTT. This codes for CASSSDRYTEAFF.

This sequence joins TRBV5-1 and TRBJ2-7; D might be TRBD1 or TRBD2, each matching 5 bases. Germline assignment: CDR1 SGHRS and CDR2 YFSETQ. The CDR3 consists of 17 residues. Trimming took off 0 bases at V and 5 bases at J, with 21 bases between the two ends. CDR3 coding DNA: TGCGCCAGCAGCTTGGCCGGTCGACGCGGGCCAGGGAACGAGCAGTACTTC. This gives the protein CASSLAGRRGPGNEQYF.

CDR3 nucleotides: TGCAGTGCGAGGACTAGCGGGGTCTCGGGAGATACGCAGTATTTT. The encoded protein is CSARTSGVSGDTQYF. This sequence joins TRBV20-1 and TRBJ2-3, with 12 bases that match TRBD2. This CDR3 contains 15 residues. Germline V lookup: CDR1 DFQATT, CDR2 SNEGSKA (reference sequence). V was clipped by 6 bases and J by 5 bases; unmatched bases: 9.

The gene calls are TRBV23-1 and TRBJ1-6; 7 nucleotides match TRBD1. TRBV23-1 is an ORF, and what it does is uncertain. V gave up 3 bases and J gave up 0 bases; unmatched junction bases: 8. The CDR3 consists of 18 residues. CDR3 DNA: TGCGCCAGCAGTCAGCCCGGGACAGCGAGCTCCTATAATTCACCCCTCCACTTT. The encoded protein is CASSQPGTASSYNSPLHF.

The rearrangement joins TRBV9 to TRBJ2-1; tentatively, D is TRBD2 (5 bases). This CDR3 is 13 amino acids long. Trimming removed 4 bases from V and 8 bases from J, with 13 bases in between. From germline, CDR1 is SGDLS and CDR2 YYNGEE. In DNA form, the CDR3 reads TGTGCCAGCAGCCCCTTCCCGAGGGATGAGCAGTTCTTC. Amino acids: CASSPFPRDEQFF.

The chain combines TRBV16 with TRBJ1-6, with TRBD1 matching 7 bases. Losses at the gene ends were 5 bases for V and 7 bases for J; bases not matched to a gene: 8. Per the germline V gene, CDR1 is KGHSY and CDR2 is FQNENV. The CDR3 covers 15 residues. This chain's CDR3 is CASSRRQGLNSPLHF. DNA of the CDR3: TGTGCCAGCAGCAGGAGACAGGGTTTAAATTCACCCCTCCACTTT.

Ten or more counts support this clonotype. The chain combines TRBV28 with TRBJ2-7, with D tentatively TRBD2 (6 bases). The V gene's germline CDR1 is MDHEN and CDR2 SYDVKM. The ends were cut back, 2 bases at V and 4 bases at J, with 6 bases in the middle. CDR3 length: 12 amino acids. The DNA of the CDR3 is TGTGCCAGCAGTTTAAGCGGGTACGAGCAGTACTTC. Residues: CASSLSGYEQYF.

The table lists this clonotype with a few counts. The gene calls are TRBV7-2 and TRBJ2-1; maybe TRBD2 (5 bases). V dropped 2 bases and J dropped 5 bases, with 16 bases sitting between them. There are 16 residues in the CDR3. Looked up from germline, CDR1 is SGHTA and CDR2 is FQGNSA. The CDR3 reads CASSLMALLGNNEQFF. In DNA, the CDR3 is TGTGCCAGCAGCTTAATGGCACTCCTCGGGAACAATGAGCAGTTCTTC.

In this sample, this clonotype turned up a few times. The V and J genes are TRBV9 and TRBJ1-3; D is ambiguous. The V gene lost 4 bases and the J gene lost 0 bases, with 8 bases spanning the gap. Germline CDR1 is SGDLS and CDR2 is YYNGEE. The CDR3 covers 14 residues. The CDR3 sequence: CASSFQYSGNTIYF. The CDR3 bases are TGTGCCAGCAGCTTCCAGTACTCTGGAAACACCATATATTTT.

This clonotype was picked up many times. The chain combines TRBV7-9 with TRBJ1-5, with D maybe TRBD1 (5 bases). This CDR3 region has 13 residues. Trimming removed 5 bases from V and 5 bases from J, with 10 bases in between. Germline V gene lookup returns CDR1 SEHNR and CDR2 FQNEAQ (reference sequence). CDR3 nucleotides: TGTGCCAGCAGCAGGGACGTTGATCAGCCCCAGCATTTT. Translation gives CASSRDVDQPQHF. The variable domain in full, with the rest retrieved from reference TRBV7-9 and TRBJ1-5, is DTGVSQNPRHKITKRGQNVTFRCDPISEHNRLYWYRQTLGQGPEFLTYFQNEAQLEKSRLLSDRFSAERPKGSFSTLEIQRTEQGDSAMYLCASSRDVDQPQHFGDGTRLSIL.

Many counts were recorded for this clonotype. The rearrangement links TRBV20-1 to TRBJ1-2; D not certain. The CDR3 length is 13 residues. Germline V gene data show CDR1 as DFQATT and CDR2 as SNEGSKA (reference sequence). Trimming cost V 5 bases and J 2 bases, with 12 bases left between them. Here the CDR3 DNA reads TGCAGTGCTTTAAGACTGAAAAACTATGGCTACACCTTC. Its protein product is CSALRLKNYGYTF.

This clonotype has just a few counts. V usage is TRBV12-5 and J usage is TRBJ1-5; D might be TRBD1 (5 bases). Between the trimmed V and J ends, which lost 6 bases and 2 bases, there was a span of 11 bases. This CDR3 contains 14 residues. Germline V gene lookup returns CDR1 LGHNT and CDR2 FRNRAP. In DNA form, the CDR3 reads TGTGCTAGTGGCCTTGACAGAGGCAATCAGCCCCAGCATTTT. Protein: CASGLDRGNQPQHF.

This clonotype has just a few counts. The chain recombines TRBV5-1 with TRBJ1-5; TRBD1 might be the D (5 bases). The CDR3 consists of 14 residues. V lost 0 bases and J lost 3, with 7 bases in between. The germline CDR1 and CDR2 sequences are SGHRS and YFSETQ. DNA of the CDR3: TGCGCCAGCAGCTTGGCAGGGTTCAATCAGCCCCAGCATTTT. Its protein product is CASSLAGFNQPQHF.

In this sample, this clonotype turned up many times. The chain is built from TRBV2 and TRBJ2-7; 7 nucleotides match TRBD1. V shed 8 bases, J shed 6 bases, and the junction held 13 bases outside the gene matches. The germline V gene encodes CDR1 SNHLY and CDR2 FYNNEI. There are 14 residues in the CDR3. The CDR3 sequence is CASRLHDRVREQYF. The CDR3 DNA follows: TGTGCCAGCCGACTCCATGACAGGGTACGCGAGCAGTACTTC.